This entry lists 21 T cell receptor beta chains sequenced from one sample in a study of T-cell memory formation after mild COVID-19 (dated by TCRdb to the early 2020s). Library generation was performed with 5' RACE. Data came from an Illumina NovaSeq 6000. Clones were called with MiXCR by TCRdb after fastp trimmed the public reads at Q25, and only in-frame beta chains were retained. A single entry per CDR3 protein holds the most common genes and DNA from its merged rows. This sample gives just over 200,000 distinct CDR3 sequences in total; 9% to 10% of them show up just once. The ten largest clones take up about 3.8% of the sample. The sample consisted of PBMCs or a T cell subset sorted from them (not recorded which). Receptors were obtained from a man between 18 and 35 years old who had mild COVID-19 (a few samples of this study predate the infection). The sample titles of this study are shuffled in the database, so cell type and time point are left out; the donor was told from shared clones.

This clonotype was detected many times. The CDR3 DNA reads TGTGCCAGCAGCAAGGGACCGATAGAGACCCAGTACTTC. It translates to CASSKGPIETQYF. V usage is TRBV7-2 and J usage is TRBJ2-5; D may be TRBD1 or TRBD2 (5 bases each). The V end lost 5 bases, the J end lost 4 bases, and 11 bases lay between the germline ends. The CDR3 runs 13 residues. Germline assignment: CDR1 SGHTA and CDR2 FQGNSA.

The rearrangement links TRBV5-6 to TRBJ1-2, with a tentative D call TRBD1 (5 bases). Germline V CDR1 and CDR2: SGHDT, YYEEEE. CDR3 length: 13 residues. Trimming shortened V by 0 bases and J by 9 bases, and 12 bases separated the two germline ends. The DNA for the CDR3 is TGTGCCAGCAGCTTGGCTGGGGGATTGCGCTACACCTTC. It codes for CASSLAGGLRYTF.

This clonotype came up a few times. Here the CDR3 DNA reads TGTGCCAGCAGCCACGGACACTATGGCTACACCTTC. It specifies CASSHGHYGYTF. This chain uses TRBV14 with TRBJ1-2; no clear D. The length of the CDR3 is 12 residues. Per the germline V gene, CDR1 is SGHDN and CDR2 is FVKESK. V gave up 3 bases and J gave up 3 bases, with 5 bases separating them.

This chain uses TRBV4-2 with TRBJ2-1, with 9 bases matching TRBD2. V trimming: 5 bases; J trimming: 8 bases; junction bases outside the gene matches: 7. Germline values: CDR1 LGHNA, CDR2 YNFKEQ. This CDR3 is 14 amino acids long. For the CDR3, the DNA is TGTGCCAGCAGCTCTAGCGGGACGTGGGATGAGCAGTTCTTC. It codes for CASSSSGTWDEQFF.

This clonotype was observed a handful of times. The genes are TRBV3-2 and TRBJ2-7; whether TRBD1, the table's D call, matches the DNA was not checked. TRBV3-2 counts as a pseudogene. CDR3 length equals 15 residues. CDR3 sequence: CASSQDTPGQGGQYV. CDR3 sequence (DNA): TGTGCCAGCAGCCAAGATACTCCAGGACAGGGGGGGCAGTACGTC.

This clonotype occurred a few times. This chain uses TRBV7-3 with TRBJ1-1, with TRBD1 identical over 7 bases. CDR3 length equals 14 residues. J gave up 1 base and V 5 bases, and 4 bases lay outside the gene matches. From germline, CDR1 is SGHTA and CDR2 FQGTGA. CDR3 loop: CASSPQGRNTEAFF. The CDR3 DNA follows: TGTGCCAGCAGCCCACAGGGGCGGAACACTGAAGCTTTCTTT.

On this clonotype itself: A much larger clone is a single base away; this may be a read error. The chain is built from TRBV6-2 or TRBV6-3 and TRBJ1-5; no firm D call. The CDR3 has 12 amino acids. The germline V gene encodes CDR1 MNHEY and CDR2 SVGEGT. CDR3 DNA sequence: TGTGCCAGCACAACAAGCACTCAGCCCCAGCATTTT. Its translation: CASTTSTQPQHF.

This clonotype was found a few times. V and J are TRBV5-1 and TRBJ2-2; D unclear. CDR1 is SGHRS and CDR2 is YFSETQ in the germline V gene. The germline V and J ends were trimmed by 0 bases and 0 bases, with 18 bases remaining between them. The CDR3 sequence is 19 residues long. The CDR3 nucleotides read TGCGCCAGCAGCTTGGCCGCTAGGGTAACCATCGCGAACACCGGGGAGCTGTTTTTT. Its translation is CASSLAARVTIANTGELFF.

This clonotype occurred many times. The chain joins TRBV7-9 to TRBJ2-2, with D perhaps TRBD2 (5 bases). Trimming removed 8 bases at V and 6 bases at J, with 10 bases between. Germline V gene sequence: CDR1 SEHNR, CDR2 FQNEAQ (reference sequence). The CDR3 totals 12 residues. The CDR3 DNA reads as TGTGCCAGCCGGGCCGGGGCCGGGGAGCTGTTTTTT. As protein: CASRAGAGELFF.

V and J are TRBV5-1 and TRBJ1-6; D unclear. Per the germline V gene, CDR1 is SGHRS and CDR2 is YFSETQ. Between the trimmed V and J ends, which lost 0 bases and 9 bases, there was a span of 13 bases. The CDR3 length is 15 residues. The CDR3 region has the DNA TGCGCCAGCAGCTTGGTTGGGGATTGGTTTTCACCCCTCCACTTT. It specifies CASSLVGDWFSPLHF.

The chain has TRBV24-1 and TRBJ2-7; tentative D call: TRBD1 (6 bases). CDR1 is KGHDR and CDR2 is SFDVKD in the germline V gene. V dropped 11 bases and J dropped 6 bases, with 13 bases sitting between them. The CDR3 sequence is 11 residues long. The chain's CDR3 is CASPQGCEQYV. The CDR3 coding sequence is TGTGCCAGTCCGCAGGGGTGCGAGCAGTACGTC.

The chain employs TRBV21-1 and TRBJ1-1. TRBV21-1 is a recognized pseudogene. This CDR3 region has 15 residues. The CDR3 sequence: CASSKIGAGPPEAFF. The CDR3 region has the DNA TGTGCCAGCAGCAAAATAGGGGCAGGGCCTCCTGAAGCTTTCTTT.

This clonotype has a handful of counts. CDR3 sequence reads: CASSLGTGATNEKLFF. The CDR3 nucleotides read TGTGCCAGCAGCCTCGGTACAGGTGCAACTAATGAAAAACTGTTTTTT. The chain couples TRBV4-2 to TRBJ1-4, with a possible D match to TRBD1 (5 bases). Per germline, CDR1 LGHNA and CDR2 YNFKEQ. The CDR3 is 16 amino acids. Trimming took 4 bases from V and 0 from J, leaving 12 bases between them.

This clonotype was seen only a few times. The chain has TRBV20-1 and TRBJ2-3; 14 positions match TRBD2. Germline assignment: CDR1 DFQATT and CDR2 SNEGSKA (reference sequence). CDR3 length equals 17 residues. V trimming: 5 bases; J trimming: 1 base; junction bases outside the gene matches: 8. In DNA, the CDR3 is TGCAGTGCTCCTGGACTAGCGGGGGGTTGGGGCACAGATACGCAGTATTTT. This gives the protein CSAPGLAGGWGTDTQYF.

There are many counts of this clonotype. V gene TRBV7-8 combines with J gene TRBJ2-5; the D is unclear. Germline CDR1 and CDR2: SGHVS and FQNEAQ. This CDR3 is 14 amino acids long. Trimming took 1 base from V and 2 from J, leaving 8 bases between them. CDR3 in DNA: TGTGCCAGCAGCTTAGAAACAGTTCAAGAGACCCAGTACTTC. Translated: CASSLETVQETQYF.

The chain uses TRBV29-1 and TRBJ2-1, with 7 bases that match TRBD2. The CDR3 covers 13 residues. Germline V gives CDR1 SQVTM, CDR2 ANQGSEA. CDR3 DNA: TGCAGTGCCGGGGGGAAAGCCTACAATGAGCAGTTCTTC. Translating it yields CSAGGKAYNEQFF.

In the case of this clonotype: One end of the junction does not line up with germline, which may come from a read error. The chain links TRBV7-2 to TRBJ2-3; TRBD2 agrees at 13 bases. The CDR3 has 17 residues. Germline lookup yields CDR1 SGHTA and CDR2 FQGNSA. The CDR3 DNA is TGTGACAGCAGCTTCCGGACTAGCGGGGGCCCCCAGGATACGCAGTATTTT. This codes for CDSSFRTSGGPQDTQYF.

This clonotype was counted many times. The CDR3 spells CASSLSQDIQNIQYF. In nucleotides, the CDR3 is TGTGCCAGCAGTTTATCACAGGACATTCAAAACATTCAGTACTTC. The genes are TRBV27 and TRBJ2-4; TRBD1 is a possible D gene (5 bases). The CDR3 consists of 15 residues. Deletions cut 0 bases from V and 5 bases from J, with 11 bases between. Germline CDR1 MNHEY, CDR2 SMNVEV (reference sequence).

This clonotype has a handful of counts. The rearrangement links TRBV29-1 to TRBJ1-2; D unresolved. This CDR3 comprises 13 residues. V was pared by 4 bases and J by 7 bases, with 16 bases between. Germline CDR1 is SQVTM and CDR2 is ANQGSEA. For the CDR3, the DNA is TGCAGCGTTGTATCTACCGGGGAGGGTGGCTACACCTTC. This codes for CSVVSTGEGGYTF.

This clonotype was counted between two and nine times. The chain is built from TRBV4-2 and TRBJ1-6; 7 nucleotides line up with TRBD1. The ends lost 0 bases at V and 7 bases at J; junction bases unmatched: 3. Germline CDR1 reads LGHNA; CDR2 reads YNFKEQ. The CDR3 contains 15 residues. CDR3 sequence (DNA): TGTGCCAGCAGCCAAGAGCCCAGGGGGAATTCACCCCTCCACTTT. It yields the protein CASSQEPRGNSPLHF.

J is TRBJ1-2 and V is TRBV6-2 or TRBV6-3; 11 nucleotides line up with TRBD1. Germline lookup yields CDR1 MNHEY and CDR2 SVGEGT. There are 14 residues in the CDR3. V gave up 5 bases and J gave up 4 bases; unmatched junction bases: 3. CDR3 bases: TGTGCCAGCAGTCCGGACAGGGGGCTCTATGGCTACACCTTC. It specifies CASSPDRGLYGYTF.